This T cell receptor (beta chain) derives from a study of breast tumors, draining lymph nodes, adjacent tissues. TCRdb re-analysed the multiplex PCR reads in MiXCR, keeping a single row per CDR3 protein. The table lists about 300,000 distinct CDR3 sequences, roughly 31% of them singletons. This clonotype was observed many times. Germline V gene data show CDR1 as SGHRS and CDR2 as YFSETQ. The CDR3 contains 16 residues. V gave up 0 bases and J gave up 8 bases; unmatched junction bases: 8. Samples came from axillary lymph nodes draining the breast cancer. The clonotype comes from a female donor with breast cancer. Some clones in this sample may be carry-over from other donors' samples. The source material was axillary lymph node tissue. This chain uses TRBV5-1 with TRBJ1-6, with 7 bases lining up with TRBD1. The CDR3 DNA is TGCGCCAGCAGCTTGGTTGCCGGGACAGACTATTCACCCCTCCACTTT. This codes for CASSLVAGTDYSPLHF.